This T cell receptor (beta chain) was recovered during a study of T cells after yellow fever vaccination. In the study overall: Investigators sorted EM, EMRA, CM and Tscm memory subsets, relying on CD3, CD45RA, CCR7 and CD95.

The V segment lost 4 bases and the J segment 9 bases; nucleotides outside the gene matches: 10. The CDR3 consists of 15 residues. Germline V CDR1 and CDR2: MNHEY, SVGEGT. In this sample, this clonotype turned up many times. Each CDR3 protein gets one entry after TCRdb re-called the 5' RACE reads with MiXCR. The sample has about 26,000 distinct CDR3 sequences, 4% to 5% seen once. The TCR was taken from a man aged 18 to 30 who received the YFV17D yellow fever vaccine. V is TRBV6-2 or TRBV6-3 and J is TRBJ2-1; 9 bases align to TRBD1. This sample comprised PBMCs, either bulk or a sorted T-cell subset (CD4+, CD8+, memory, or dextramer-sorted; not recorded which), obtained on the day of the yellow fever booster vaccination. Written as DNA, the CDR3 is TGTGCCAGCAGTTCCCCGGGACAGGGACTTCCTGAGCAGTTCTTC. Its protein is CASSSPGQGLPEQFF.